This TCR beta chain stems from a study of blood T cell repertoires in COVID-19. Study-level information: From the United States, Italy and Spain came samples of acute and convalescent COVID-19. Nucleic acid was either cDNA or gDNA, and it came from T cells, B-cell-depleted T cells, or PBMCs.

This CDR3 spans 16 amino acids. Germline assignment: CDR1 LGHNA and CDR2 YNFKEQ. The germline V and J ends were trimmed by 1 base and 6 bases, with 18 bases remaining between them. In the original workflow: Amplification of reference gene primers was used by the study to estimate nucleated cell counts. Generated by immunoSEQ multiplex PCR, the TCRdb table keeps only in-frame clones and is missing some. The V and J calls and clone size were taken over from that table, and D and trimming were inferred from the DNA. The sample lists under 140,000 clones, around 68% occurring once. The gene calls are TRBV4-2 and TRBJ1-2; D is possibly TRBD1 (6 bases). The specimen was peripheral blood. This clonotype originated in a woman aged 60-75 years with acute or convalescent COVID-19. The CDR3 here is CASSQAPWGREDGYTF. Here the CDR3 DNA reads TGTGCCAGCAGCCAAGCCCCATGGGGGCGCGAGGATGGCTACACCTTC.